The next 27 T cell receptor beta chains were all read from a single sample in a study of blood T cell repertoires in COVID-19. Generated by immunoSEQ multiplex PCR, the TCRdb table keeps only in-frame clones and is missing some. The table lists some 130,000 clones, around nine tenths of them singletons. The sample consisted of peripheral blood. All receptors derive from a man in his 70s with active COVID-19.

This chain uses TRBV7-3 with TRBJ2-1, with 8 bases fitting TRBD1. The CDR3 length is 14 residues. With 6 bases clipped from V and 6 bases from J, the junction kept 7 bases outside the gene matches. Per germline, CDR1 SGHTA and CDR2 FQGTGA. CDR3 DNA: TGTGCCAGCAGTCCGACAGGGGCTGGCAATGAGCAGTTCTTC. This encodes CASSPTGAGNEQFF. Full variable domain (missing parts from reference TRBV7-3 and TRBJ2-1): GAGVSQTPSNKVTEKGKYVELRCDPISGHTALYWYRQSLGQGPEFLIYFQGTGAADDSGLPNDRFFAVRPEGSVSTLKIQRTERGDSAVYLCASSPTGAGNEQFFGPGTRLTVL.

The V call is TRBV28, the J call TRBJ1-1; no firm D call. The germline V and J ends were trimmed by 6 bases and 0 bases, with 14 bases remaining between them. This CDR3 has 15 amino acids. Germline V gene lookup returns CDR1 MDHEN and CDR2 SYDVKM. The CDR3 nucleotides are TGTGCCAGCAGCTGGTACGGTTCCATGAACACTGAAGCTTTCTTT. Encoded protein: CASSWYGSMNTEAFF.

The genes are TRBV10-3 and TRBJ2-1, with D tentatively TRBD2 (6 bases). This CDR3 has 15 residues. Trimming removed 6 bases from V and 3 bases from J, with 15 bases in between. Germline assignment: CDR1 ENHRY and CDR2 SYGVKD. CDR3 in amino acids: CAISRGRDVYNEQFF. The CDR3 DNA reads as TGTGCCATCAGCCGCGGGCGGGACGTCTACAATGAGCAGTTCTTC.

The chain links TRBV11-2 to TRBJ2-1; 9 nucleotides agree with TRBD2. CDR1 and CDR2 (germline): SGHAT, FQNNGV. The V and J ends lost 6 bases and 9 bases, in that order; junction bases with no gene match: 0. The CDR3 is 11 amino acids. The CDR3 spells CASRREGEQFF. For the CDR3, the DNA is TGTGCCAGCAGGCGGGAGGGTGAGCAGTTCTTC. Full variable domain (outside the CDR3, taken from reference TRBV11-2 and TRBJ2-1): EAGVAQSPRYKIIEKRQSVAFWCNPISGHATLYWYQQILGQGPKLLIQFQNNGVVDDSQLPKDRFSAERLKGVDSTLKIQPAKLEDSAVYLCASRREGEQFFGPGTRLTVL.

The chain combines TRBV7-2 with TRBJ2-7, with 7 bases lining up with TRBD2. Germline V gene data show CDR1 as SGHTA and CDR2 as FQGNSA. CDR3 length: 15 amino acids. V was clipped by 5 bases and J by 9 bases; unmatched bases: 16. Here the CDR3 reads CASSALAGVGIGQYF. In DNA form, the CDR3 reads TGTGCCAGCAGCGCCTTGGCGGGGGTGGGTATAGGGCAGTACTTC.

Only one count was recorded for this clone. V usage is TRBV27 and J usage is TRBJ2-7, with 9 positions matching TRBD2. This CDR3 comprises 16 residues. CDR1 is MNHEY, CDR2 SMNVEV, per germline (reference sequence). V trimming: 5 bases; J trimming: 4 bases; junction bases outside the gene matches: 12. The CDR3 coding sequence is TGTGCCAGCAGTCAGCGGGGCGGCGGGAGGGAATACGAGCAGTACTTC. It translates to CASSQRGGGREYEQYF.

The genes are TRBV7-2 and TRBJ2-2, with 12 bases that match TRBD2. Germline V lookup: CDR1 SGHTA, CDR2 FQGNSA. Trimming took 5 bases from V and 6 from J; bases not matched to a gene: 7. This CDR3 has 16 amino acids. The CDR3 reads CASSPRLAGVPGELFF. The CDR3 coding sequence is TGTGCCAGCAGCCCCCGACTAGCGGGAGTCCCCGGGGAGCTGTTTTTT.

The V call is TRBV5-1, the J call TRBJ2-7, with 8 bases aligning to TRBD2. Germline V gene sequence: CDR1 SGHRS, CDR2 YFSETQ. The trim removed 4 bases at V and 2 bases at J, leaving 11 bases unmatched. The CDR3 runs to 16 residues. CDR3 region: CASSRGPTGGTYEQYF. DNA of the CDR3: TGCGCCAGCAGCCGGGGGCCTACGGGAGGGACCTACGAGCAGTACTTC.

The chain is built from TRBV5-1 and TRBJ2-2, with 7 positions matching TRBD2. CDR1 and CDR2 (germline): SGHRS, YFSETQ. V was pared by 5 bases and J by 2 bases, with 9 bases of the junction left unmatched. The CDR3 extends over 16 amino acids. CDR3 in amino acids: CASRPWGGTNTGELFF. The DNA for the CDR3 is TGCGCCAGCAGGCCCTGGGGGGGGACCAACACCGGGGAGCTGTTTTTT.

The CDR3 here is CASSLDREVVITQHF. CDR3 coding DNA: TGTGCCAGCAGTTTGGACAGGGAGGTAGTCATTACCCAGCATTTT. J is TRBJ1-5 and V is TRBV2; 8 nucleotides match TRBD1. This CDR3 is built from 15 residues. The junction had 14 bases not matched to a gene; V was cut back by 5 bases and J by 11 bases. The germline CDR1 and CDR2 sequences are SNHLY and FYNNEI. The whole variable domain, filled in from reference TRBV2 and TRBJ1-5, reads EPEVTQTPSHQVTQMGQEVILRCVPISNHLYFYWYRQILGQKVEFLVSFYNNEISEKSEIFDDQFSVERPDGSNFTLKIRSTKLEDSAMYFCASSLDREVVITQHFGDGTRLSIL.

CDR3 sequence reads: CASSHSTGFGNTIYF. DNA for the CDR3: TGTGCCAGCAGCCATTCGACAGGGTTTGGAAACACCATATATTTT. This chain uses TRBV14 with TRBJ1-3; TRBD1 aligns across 7 bases. Losses at the gene ends were 3 bases for V and 3 bases for J; bases not matched to a gene: 5. The germline gives CDR1 SGHDN, CDR2 FVKESK. The CDR3 is 15 amino acids. The variable domain in full, completed from reference TRBV14 and TRBJ1-3, reads EAGVTQFPSHSVIEKGQTVTLRCDPISGHDNLYWYRRVMGKEIKFLLHFVKESKQDESGMPNNRFLAERTGGTYSTLKVQPAELEDSGVYFCASSHSTGFGNTIYFGEGSWLTVV.

The genes are TRBV9 and TRBJ1-1, with 7 nucleotides matching TRBD1. The CDR3 runs to 14 residues. V shed 0 bases, J shed 6 bases, and the junction held 5 bases outside the gene matches. Germline assignment: CDR1 SGDLS and CDR2 YYNGEE. Written as DNA, the CDR3 is TGTGCCAGCAGCGTAGGAGAGGGGGCCTCTGAAGCTTTCTTT. Protein: CASSVGEGASEAFF.

The chain has TRBV19 and TRBJ2-7; D might be TRBD1 (5 bases). V lost 1 base and J 1 base, leaving 8 bases between the germline ends. The CDR3 extends over 14 amino acids. Germline V gene sequence: CDR1 LNHDA, CDR2 SQIVND (reference sequence). CDR3: CASSIGPGSYEQYF. CDR3 sequence (DNA): TGTGCCAGTAGTATAGGTCCAGGGTCCTACGAGCAGTACTTC.

This chain links TRBV5-8 with TRBJ1-5, with 7 bases that match TRBD1. The trim removed 3 bases at V and 2 bases at J, leaving 5 bases unmatched. This CDR3 spans 15 amino acids. Germline CDR1 reads SGHTS; CDR2 reads YDEGEE. CDR3 coding DNA: TGTGCCAGCAGCTCGACAGGGAGAGGCAATCAGCCCCAGCATTTT. Its protein product is CASSSTGRGNQPQHF.

The V gene is TRBV28, the J gene TRBJ1-5; D not certain. CDR1 and CDR2 from the germline V gene are MDHEN and SYDVKM. Trimming shortened V by 7 bases and J by 0 bases, and 13 bases separated the two germline ends. This CDR3 contains 15 residues. The CDR3 sequence is CASILRGLSNQPQHF. Here the CDR3 DNA reads TGTGCCAGCATCCTCCGGGGTCTTAGCAATCAGCCCCAGCATTTT.

J is TRBJ2-1 and V is TRBV3-1 (or the pseudogene TRBV3-2); tentative D call: TRBD2 (6 bases). V lost 1 base and J lost 3, with 10 bases in between. CDR3 length: 15 residues. Germline CDR1 reads LGHDT; CDR2 reads YNNKEL (reference sequence). CDR3 region: CASSQGGGYYNEQFF. The CDR3 DNA sequence: TGTGCCAGCAGCCAAGGTGGGGGGTACTACAATGAGCAGTTCTTC.

V usage is TRBV9 and J usage is TRBJ1-1; D might be TRBD1 (5 bases). Germline V gene sequence: CDR1 SGDLS, CDR2 YYNGEE. This CDR3 is built from 14 residues. V lost 0 bases and J lost 7, with 13 bases in between. Here the CDR3 DNA reads TGTGCCAGCAGCGTAGTAGCAACGGGGGGTGAAGCTTTCTTT. Protein sequence: CASSVVATGGEAFF. Full variable domain (outside the CDR3, taken from reference TRBV9 and TRBJ1-1): DSGVTQTPKHLITATGQRVTLRCSPRSGDLSVYWYQQSLDQGLQFLIQYYNGEERAKGNILERFSAQQFPDLHSELNLSSLELGDSALYFCASSVVATGGEAFFGQGTRLTVV.

This clone has just one count. V and J are TRBV6-2 or TRBV6-3 and TRBJ2-1, with 7 bases fitting TRBD2. The germline V gene has CDR1 MNHEY and CDR2 SVGEGT. This CDR3 spans 13 amino acids. After removal of 4 bases from V and 5 bases from J, the junction contained 2 bases not matched to a gene. CDR3 in amino acids: CASSLGGDNEQFF. The CDR3 nucleotides read TGTGCCAGCAGTTTGGGAGGGGACAATGAGCAGTTCTTC.

This chain uses TRBV10-3 with TRBJ2-7, with a weak D call TRBD2 (5 bases). V was trimmed by 2 bases and J by 0 bases, leaving 14 bases between them. The CDR3 contains 16 residues. Germline V gives CDR1 ENHRY, CDR2 SYGVKD. CDR3 region: CAISERAEDLSYEQYF. The DNA for the CDR3 is TGTGCCATCAGTGAGCGGGCGGAGGACCTCTCCTACGAGCAGTACTTC.

The chain combines TRBV4-1 with TRBJ2-2; 7 nucleotides align to TRBD1. V lost 4 bases and J lost 0; bases outside the gene matches: 5. The CDR3 extends over 16 amino acids. Per the germline V gene, CDR1 is MGHRA and CDR2 is YSYEKL. CDR3 amino acids: CASSRTGQTNTGELFF. Written as DNA, the CDR3 is TGCGCCAGCAGCCGAACGGGACAGACGAACACCGGGGAGCTGTTTTTT.

The V gene is TRBV11-2, the J gene TRBJ2-3, with a weak D call TRBD2 (6 bases). V was shortened by 1 base and J by 4 bases, with 12 bases between the two germline ends. CDR1 and CDR2 from the germline V gene are SGHAT and FQNNGV. The CDR3 totals 15 residues. The CDR3 is CASSLGASVADTQYF. CDR3 sequence (DNA): TGTGCCAGCAGCTTAGGGGCTAGCGTGGCAGATACGCAGTATTTT.

J is TRBJ1-6 and V is TRBV9, with 7 bases aligning to TRBD1. The V and J ends lost 4 bases and 8 bases, in that order; junction bases with no gene match: 12. Germline assignment: CDR1 SGDLS and CDR2 YYNGEE. This CDR3 region has 16 residues. The CDR3 spells CASSNRGQGEDSPLHF. CDR3 DNA sequence: TGTGCCAGCAGCAACAGGGGCCAGGGAGAAGATTCACCCCTCCACTTT.

This chain links TRBV15 with TRBJ2-5; 7 positions agree with TRBD1. The CDR3 sequence is 14 residues long. Germline trimming cut 3 bases from V and 4 bases from J; bases unmatched to any gene: 5. Germline loops: CDR1 LNHNV, CDR2 YYDKDF (reference sequence). The CDR3 sequence is CATSRRGQAETQYF. Written as DNA, the CDR3 is TGTGCCACCAGCAGGAGGGGGCAAGCAGAGACCCAGTACTTC.

This clone came up a few times. The V call is TRBV4-2, the J call TRBJ2-5; D might be TRBD2 (5 bases). CDR3 size: 14 residues. V shed 0 bases and J shed 7 bases, with 12 bases lying between them. CDR1 LGHNA and CDR2 YNFKEQ come from the germline V gene. CDR3 sequence reads: CASSQDASRGTQYF. The CDR3 coding sequence is TGTGCCAGCAGCCAAGATGCTAGCCGGGGGACCCAGTACTTC.

This clone was detected a few times. The DNA for the CDR3 is TGTGCCAGCAGTTCCAGGGGGCAGAAACTGTTTTTT. It translates to CASSSRGQKLFF. V is TRBV28 and J is TRBJ1-4; TRBD1 aligns across 8 bases. CDR3 size: 12 residues. V shed 4 bases and J 11 bases; nucleotides not matched to a gene: 3. Germline V gene sequence: CDR1 MDHEN, CDR2 SYDVKM.

The chain is built from TRBV29-1 and TRBJ2-5, with 9 bases matching TRBD1. CDR3 length equals 12 residues. J gave up 3 bases and V 5 bases, and 1 base lay outside the gene matches. The V gene's germline CDR1 is SQVTM and CDR2 ANQGSEA. As DNA, the CDR3 is TGCAGCGTTCGGACAGGGGAAGAGACCCAGTACTTC. This sequence encodes CSVRTGEETQYF.

J is TRBJ2-2 and V is TRBV6-2 or TRBV6-3; 7 nucleotides agree with TRBD2. V lost 6 bases, J lost 7 bases, and 8 bases stayed unmatched. The germline gives CDR1 MNHEY, CDR2 SVGEGT. This CDR3 spans 14 amino acids. This chain's CDR3 is CASSRDYGLGELFF. CDR3 coding DNA: TGTGCCAGCAGCCGGGACTACGGGCTCGGGGAGCTGTTTTTT.